One T cell receptor (beta chain) is described in this entry. Its antigen is undetermined. The source of the sample is a study of cytomegalovirus exposure and HLA in healthy donors. Germline CDR1 and CDR2: MGHDK and SYGVNS. There are 15 residues in the CDR3. Unmatched junction bases numbered 8, after V lost 6 bases and J lost 2 bases. Study results and limitations: Earlier analysis yielded a pattern in which most TCR beta V segments were productive about 90% or about 30% of the time. Later, an analysis showed that TCR beta chains associated with HLA were more clonally expanded than others that were equally common. In a later analysis, V- and J-gene trimming of beta chains associated with a DCLRE1C missense variant, replicated independently.

13 Jbeta primers and 60 Vbeta primers were used for the PCR. Sequenced by immunoSEQ multiplex PCR; TCRdb stores in-frame clones only, minus some. This sample has some 180,000 clones, with roughly 82% found just once. This TCR came from a middle-aged man in good health and CMV-seronegative. This chain uses TRBV25-1 with TRBJ2-7; 9 bases line up with TRBD1. Sequenced input: PBMCs. CDR3: CASSRSWDRAYEQYF. The CDR3 DNA is TGTGCCAGCAGCCGCAGCTGGGACAGGGCCTACGAGCAGTACTTC.